The TCR beta chain under discussion was sequenced for a study of T cells expressing NK-cell markers. The CDR3 is 17 amino acids. Per the germline V gene, CDR1 is SGHDT and CDR2 is YYEEEE. TCRdb reprocessed the 5' RACE reads, with one entry per CDR3 protein and no DNA. This sample's table has roughly 450,000 distinct CDR3 sequences. The TCR originated in a woman in her forties or fifties in good health. V and J are TRBV5-6 and TRBJ2-3; the TCRdb call, TRBD1, lacks DNA for checking. The material sequenced was blood T cells: a sorted CD56 or NKG2C T cell subset, CD4+ or CD8+ T cells, or bulk PBMC T cells (not recorded which). CDR3: CASSRIRGAKGTDTQYF.